The clone carrying this T cell receptor (beta chain) was detected a few times. This specimen comes from a study of T cells in Graves' hyperthyroidism and ophthalmopathy. Amplification yielded TCR beta CDR3 regions, with RNA transcripts as the source. The TCR CDR3 was amplified in a first-round RT-PCR using the HTBI primer set. TCRdb passed the multiplex PCR reads through MiXCR, listing each CDR3 protein once. The data hold about 520,000 distinct CDR3 sequences, with roughly a quarter observed a single time. The CDR3 length is 11 residues. Trimming removed 10 bases from V and 5 bases from J, with 8 bases in between. Diagnoses used clinical symptoms, serum thyroxine and TRAb, thyroid ultrasound and orbital computed tomography.

The TCR originated in a woman in her twenties or thirties with Graves' ophthalmopathy. Sequencing input: blood. The chain has TRBV12-3 or TRBV12-4 and TRBJ2-2, with a possible D match to TRBD2 (6 bases). CDR3 nucleotide sequence: TGTGCCACCCTAGCGACCGGGGAGCTGTTTTTT. Protein: CATLATGELFF.